These 10 T cell receptor beta chains were all obtained from the same sample, sequenced in a study of blood T cell repertoires in COVID-19. TCRdb's copy holds only in-frame clones and misses some; the assay was immunoSEQ multiplex PCR. The sample lists 30,000 to 40,000 clones; about 91% were seen once. The sequenced sample consisted of peripheral blood. These receptors were obtained from a woman older than 75 with acute or convalescent COVID-19.

The V and J genes are TRBV7-3 and TRBJ2-3; 7 positions agree with TRBD1. The CDR3 loop spans 15 amino acids. The V gene end was trimmed by 5 bases and the J gene end by 1 base; junction bases not matched to a gene: 6. Per germline, CDR1 SGHTA and CDR2 FQGTGA. CDR3 sequence reads: CASSRSGQGTDTQYF. The CDR3 bases are TGTGCCAGCAGCCGATCCGGACAGGGCACAGATACGCAGTATTTT.

This chain joins TRBV5-1 and TRBJ1-2; 8 nucleotides match TRBD1. Germline CDR1 and CDR2: SGHRS and YFSETQ. The V segment lost 4 bases and the J segment 1 base; nucleotides outside the gene matches: 9. The CDR3 consists of 16 residues. This chain's CDR3 is CASSPTTGAHNYGYTF. The DNA for the CDR3 is TGCGCCAGCAGCCCAACGACAGGGGCTCATAACTATGGCTACACCTTC.

The chain recombines TRBV12-3 or TRBV12-4 with TRBJ1-1, with D unclear. Trimming stripped 6 bases from V and 5 bases from J, with 13 bases between. This CDR3 is 13 amino acids long. The CDR3 region has the DNA TGTGCCAGCAGCTCCGTGACGGGAACTGAAGCTTTCTTT. It translates to CASSSVTGTEAFF.

The V call is TRBV2, the J call TRBJ1-5, with D hard to call. CDR3 length: 16 residues. V lost 1 base, J lost 0 bases, and 10 bases lay in between. Per germline, CDR1 SNHLY and CDR2 FYNNEI. CDR3 DNA sequence: TGTGCCAGCAGTGAAGAACAGAGATATAGCAATCAGCCCCAGCATTTT. It encodes CASSEEQRYSNQPQHF.

CDR3 coding DNA: TGCAGCGTTGGGCAATACCAAGATACGCAGTATTTT. Amino acid sequence: CSVGQYQDTQYF. The J gene is TRBJ2-3, the V gene TRBV29-1; D ambiguous. V was pared by 4 bases and J by 5 bases, with 10 bases between. Germline lookup yields CDR1 SQVTM and CDR2 ANQGSEA. The CDR3 is 12 residues long.

V and J are TRBV5-1 and TRBJ2-5; tentative D call: TRBD1 (5 bases). The CDR3 is 16 amino acids. The V end was cut by 1 base, the J end by 1 base, with 14 bases between. Germline values: CDR1 SGHRS, CDR2 YFSETQ. The CDR3 nucleotides are TGCGCCAGCAGCTTGTTTCAAACAGGAACCCAAGAGACCCAGTACTTC. Protein product: CASSLFQTGTQETQYF.

The chain combines TRBV19 with TRBJ2-1; D gene ambiguous. Between the trimmed V and J ends, which lost 2 bases and 3 bases, there was a span of 11 bases. This CDR3 has 15 amino acids. Germline loops: CDR1 LNHDA, CDR2 SQIVND (reference sequence). CDR3 amino acids: CASSISTLIYNEQFF. The DNA for the CDR3 is TGTGCCAGTAGTATATCCACTCTCATCTACAATGAGCAGTTCTTC.

The CDR3 is CASSQEGAASGGLTDTQYF. CDR3 sequence (DNA): TGCGCCAGCAGCCAAGAGGGGGCCGCTAGCGGGGGCCTCACAGATACGCAGTATTTT. The V call is TRBV4-3, the J call TRBJ2-3, with 10 bases identical to TRBD2. This CDR3 has 19 amino acids. V gave up 0 bases and J gave up 2 bases; unmatched junction bases: 11. Germline assignment: CDR1 LGHNA and CDR2 YSLEER.

The V and J genes are TRBV5-6 and TRBJ1-2; D may be TRBD1 (6 bases). Trimming took 1 base from V and 4 from J, leaving 11 bases between them. Germline-derived CDR1 and CDR2 are SGHDT and YYEEEE. This CDR3 region has 14 residues. CDR3 nucleotides: TGTGCCAGCAGCTTGACACAGGGTCTCTATGGCTACACCTTC. It encodes CASSLTQGLYGYTF.

This chain uses TRBV5-6 with TRBJ1-2; weak D call: TRBD1 (6 bases). V lost 3 bases, J lost 5 bases, and 14 bases lay in between. The germline gives CDR1 SGHDT, CDR2 YYEEEE. The CDR3 is made up of 14 amino acids. CDR3 DNA: TGTGCCAGCAGCTCGACAGGTAGCGGGTATGGCTACACCTTC. This translates into CASSSTGSGYGYTF.